This passage covers 20 T cell receptor beta chains from one sample sequenced in a study of blood T cell repertoires in COVID-19. Clones were read by immunoSEQ multiplex PCR, and TCRdb kept only the in-frame ones, dropping some. Of 200,000 to 250,000 clones listed, roughly 80% are singletons. Sequencing was carried out using peripheral blood. These receptors originate from a woman in her 70s with acute or convalescent COVID-19.

The chain uses TRBV6-2 or TRBV6-3 and TRBJ2-5; 7 bases match TRBD2. V lost 0 bases to trimming and J lost 1 base; unmatched junction nucleotides: 2. The CDR3 is made up of 15 amino acids. Per the germline V gene, CDR1 is MNHEY and CDR2 is SVGEGT. In DNA form, the CDR3 reads TGTGCCAGCAGTTACTCAGCGGGGATCCAAGAGACCCAGTACTTC. Protein sequence: CASSYSAGIQETQYF.

This sequence joins TRBV11-3 and TRBJ2-2, with TRBD1 as a possible D gene (5 bases). The CDR3 consists of 14 residues. Deletions cut 2 bases from V and 6 bases from J, with 10 bases between. The germline gives CDR1 SGHNT, CDR2 YENEEA. CDR3 amino acids: CASSLQGKAGELFF. The DNA for the CDR3 is TGTGCCAGCAGCTTACAGGGAAAGGCCGGGGAGCTGTTTTTT.

The chain recombines TRBV23-1 with TRBJ1-4, with a possible D match to TRBD1 (6 bases). TRBV23-1 is classed as an ORF, of uncertain function. The CDR3 sequence is 17 residues long. Trimming took 3 bases from V and 1 from J, leaving 15 bases between them. The DNA of the CDR3 is TGCGCCAGCAGTCATTTTGCCCTACAGGGAACTAATGAAAAACTGTTTTTT. Its protein product is CASSHFALQGTNEKLFF.

This clone has a single count. The chain links TRBV2 to TRBJ2-4; possible D gene TRBD1, 6 bases. The CDR3 loop spans 15 amino acids. Between the trimmed V and J ends, which lost 1 base and 1 base, there was a span of 8 bases. CDR1 is SNHLY, CDR2 FYNNEI, per germline. The CDR3 DNA reads as TGTGCCAGCAGTGAAGACAGGGTGGCCAAAAACATTCAGTACTTC. It encodes CASSEDRVAKNIQYF.

This clone came up once. The V and J genes are TRBV7-2 and TRBJ1-4, with D possibly being TRBD1 (5 bases). V lost 5 bases to trimming and J lost 5 bases, with 9 bases between them. Germline loops: CDR1 SGHTA, CDR2 FQGNSA. The CDR3 extends over 13 amino acids. The CDR3 sequence: CASSPRGNEKLFF. CDR3 in DNA: TGTGCCAGCAGCCCCCGGGGGAATGAAAAACTGTTTTTT.

The chain joins TRBV30 to TRBJ2-5; D is possibly TRBD2 (5 bases). Germline V gene sequence: CDR1 GTSNPN, CDR2 SVGIG (reference sequence). The CDR3 spans 14 residues. Trimming stripped 5 bases from V and 7 bases from J, with 20 bases between. CDR3: CAWFYKGSEGTQYF. In DNA form, the CDR3 reads TGTGCCTGGTTTTATAAGGGTAGCGAGGGGACCCAGTACTTC.

The rearrangement joins TRBV19 to TRBJ1-1; D is possibly TRBD1 (6 bases). Trimming removed 9 bases at V and 4 bases at J, with 18 bases between. This CDR3 contains 14 residues. Germline loops: CDR1 LNHDA, CDR2 SQIVND (reference sequence). The CDR3 here is CASKFRGESTEAFF. The CDR3 DNA follows: TGTGCCAGCAAATTCAGGGGCGAGAGCACTGAAGCTTTCTTT.

The chain couples TRBV10-3 to TRBJ1-2, with 7 bases matching TRBD1. Per germline, CDR1 ENHRY and CDR2 SYGVKD. V shed 6 bases and J 6 bases; nucleotides not matched to a gene: 13. This CDR3 is built from 15 residues. For the CDR3, the DNA is TGTGCCATCAGCAACGAAAGGCAGGGGGAAAATGGCTACACCTTC. Translating gives CAISNERQGENGYTF.

V is TRBV2 and J is TRBJ2-1, with 7 bases that match TRBD2. The CDR3 has 14 amino acids. Germline V gene lookup returns CDR1 SNHLY and CDR2 FYNNEI. V lost 11 bases to trimming and J lost 4 bases; unmatched junction nucleotides: 11. CDR3 sequence: CALIPGLPYNEQFF. As DNA, the CDR3 is TGTGCCCTCATCCCGGGACTACCATACAATGAGCAGTTCTTC.

J is TRBJ1-2 and V is TRBV10-3, with no clear D. Trimming pared 10 bases from V and 2 bases from J, leaving 14 bases between. The V gene's germline CDR1 is ENHRY and CDR2 SYGVKD. CDR3 size: 13 residues. As DNA, the CDR3 is TGTGCCACCTCATCGGAGGTGAACTATGGCTACACCTTC. Protein product: CATSSEVNYGYTF.

The rearrangement links TRBV7-2 to TRBJ2-3; 11 bases align to TRBD2. The ends lost 2 bases at V and 5 bases at J; junction bases unmatched: 3. The germline CDR1 and CDR2 sequences are SGHTA and FQGNSA. This CDR3 has 15 residues. CDR3: CASSLTSGGRDTQYF. CDR3 nucleotides: TGTGCCAGCAGCTTAACTAGCGGGGGTAGAGATACGCAGTATTTT.

The chain has TRBV5-5 and TRBJ2-3; 13 bases agree with TRBD2. Per the germline V gene, CDR1 is SGHKS and CDR2 is YYEKEE (reference sequence). CDR3 size: 17 residues. The J segment lost 3 bases and the V segment lost 2 bases, leaving 6 bases of the junction unmatched. As DNA, the CDR3 is TGTGCCAGCAGCTTAGCACAGGGACTAGCGGGGACAGATACGCAGTATTTT. It codes for CASSLAQGLAGTDTQYF.

CDR3 bases: TGTGCCAGCAGTCTCCGGGAAGCCCCGTACAATGAGCAGTTCTTC. Translation: CASSLREAPYNEQFF. The chain joins TRBV27 to TRBJ2-1; D possibly corresponds to TRBD2 (5 bases). CDR1 and CDR2 (germline): MNHEY, SMNVEV (reference sequence). This CDR3 has 15 amino acids. Trimming removed 5 bases from V and 4 bases from J, with 15 bases in between.

The chain joins TRBV12-3 or TRBV12-4 to TRBJ1-1; TRBD1 aligns across 7 bases. Losses at the gene ends were 8 bases for V and 7 bases for J; bases not matched to a gene: 7. There are 12 residues in the CDR3. The CDR3 is CASRRGQGEAFF. In DNA form, the CDR3 reads TGTGCCAGCCGTAGGGGGCAGGGTGAAGCTTTCTTT.

The gene calls are TRBV19 and TRBJ2-3, with 12 bases identical to TRBD1. Germline loops: CDR1 LNHDA, CDR2 SQIVND (reference sequence). This CDR3 region has 16 residues. V lost 3 bases and J lost 4; bases outside the gene matches: 5. Written as DNA, the CDR3 is TGTGCCAGTAGTATGGGGACAGGGGGCGCCGCAGATACGCAGTATTTT. Encoded protein: CASSMGTGGAADTQYF.

The gene calls are TRBV6-5 and TRBJ1-6; weak D call: TRBD1 (6 bases). The CDR3 is made up of 16 amino acids. Germline loops: CDR1 MNHEY, CDR2 SVGAGI. V shed 4 bases and J shed 6 bases, with 16 bases lying between them. The CDR3 DNA is TGTGCCAGCAGTTCCAACTCGGGACAAGTTAATTCACCCCTCCACTTT. Translated, it gives CASSSNSGQVNSPLHF.

The chain recombines TRBV18 with TRBJ1-2; 9 positions agree with TRBD1. V was clipped by 3 bases and J by 6 bases; unmatched bases: 2. Germline V gives CDR1 KGHSH, CDR2 LQKENI. The CDR3 consists of 13 residues. CDR3: CASSPGQGDGYTF. DNA for the CDR3: TGTGCCAGCTCACCGGGACAGGGTGATGGCTACACCTTC.

The genes are TRBV12-3 or TRBV12-4 and TRBJ2-3; D possibly corresponds to TRBD2 (5 bases). Trimming cost V 6 bases and J 11 bases, with 18 bases left between them. CDR3 length: 13 residues. CDR3: CASSPLLVGGQYF. For the CDR3, the DNA is TGTGCCAGCAGCCCTCTGTTGGTAGGAGGGCAGTATTTT.

This clone occurred a few times. This chain's CDR3 is CASSPTGDTEAFF. DNA for the CDR3: TGTGCCAGTAGTCCCACAGGGGATACTGAAGCTTTCTTT. The chain joins TRBV19 to TRBJ1-1; 7 bases map to TRBD1. V shed 5 bases, J shed 5 bases, and the junction held 5 bases outside the gene matches. Germline V gene data show CDR1 as LNHDA and CDR2 as SQIVND (reference sequence). The CDR3 is made up of 13 amino acids. Full variable domain (missing parts from reference TRBV19 and TRBJ1-1): DGGITQSPKYLFRKEGQNVTLSCEQNLNHDAMYWYRQDPGQGLRLIYYSQIVNDFQKGDIAEGYSVSREKKESFPLTVTSAQKNPTAFYLCASSPTGDTEAFFGQGTRLTVV.

The chain has TRBV18 and TRBJ2-5, with TRBD2 as a possible D gene (6 bases). The CDR3 is 15 amino acids. Trimming cost V 4 bases and J 0 bases, with 12 bases left between them. CDR1 is KGHSH, CDR2 LQKENI, per germline. The CDR3 region is CASSRGVADQETQYF. CDR3 bases: TGTGCCAGCTCACGTGGGGTAGCGGACCAAGAGACCCAGTACTTC.